The text below deals with one T cell receptor (beta chain). This sample stems from a study of CD8 T cells in Susac syndrome. The V end was cut by 6 bases, the J end by 1 base, with 15 bases between. The CDR3 loop spans 15 amino acids. Per germline, CDR1 MNHEY and CDR2 SVGEGT. After extraction with the RNeasy kit, about 0.5 to 1 ug of the RNA was reverse transcribed using random hexamers. One entry per CDR3 protein results from TCRdb running MiXCR on the immunoSEQ multiplex PCR reads. Among approximately 150,000 distinct CDR3 sequences, 90% to 95% were seen once, and the ten largest hold roughly 0.08%.

The TCR was taken from a human donor in good health. Material: CD4+ T cells from PBMCs. The V gene is TRBV6-2 or TRBV6-3, the J gene TRBJ1-1; D gene ambiguous. CDR3 amino acids: CASRNLREPNTEAFF. CDR3 DNA: TGTGCCAGCAGAAATCTCCGGGAGCCGAACACTGAAGCTTTCTTT.